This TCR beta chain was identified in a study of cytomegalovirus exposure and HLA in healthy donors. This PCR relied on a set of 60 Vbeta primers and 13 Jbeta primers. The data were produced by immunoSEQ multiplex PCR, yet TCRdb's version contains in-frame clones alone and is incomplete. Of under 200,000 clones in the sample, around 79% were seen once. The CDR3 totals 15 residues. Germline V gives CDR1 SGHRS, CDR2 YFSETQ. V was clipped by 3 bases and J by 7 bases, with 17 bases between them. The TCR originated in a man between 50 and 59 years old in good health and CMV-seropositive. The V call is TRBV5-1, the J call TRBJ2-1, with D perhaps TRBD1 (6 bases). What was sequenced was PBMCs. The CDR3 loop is CASSWQGTQGNEQFF. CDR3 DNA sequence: TGCGCCAGCAGCTGGCAGGGCACTCAGGGGAATGAGCAGTTCTTC.